This TCR beta chain was documented in a study of shared clonotypes between healthy human individuals. Whole-study results and caveats: Read depth was anticipated to influence clonotype sharing among donors.

J gave up 3 bases and V 0 bases, and 5 bases lay outside the gene matches. The CDR3 covers 16 residues. Germline V lookup: CDR1 MRHNA, CDR2 SNTAGT. In the case of this clone: The antigen is undetermined.

Assay used: immunoSEQ multiplex PCR; TCRdb lists only in-frame clones, some missing. Of fewer than 1.6 million clones in the sample, approximately 98.5% were seen once. The V gene is TRBV6-4, the J gene TRBJ2-1; 7 bases align to TRBD2. The sample taken for sequencing was naive CD4+ T cells sorted from blood. The subset here: CD45RA+ positively selected. The source of this sequence is a man aged 25 to 45 in good health. The CDR3 coding sequence is TGTGCCAGCAGTGACTCGGGCAAGCGGGACTACAATGAGCAGTTCTTC. Translation: CASSDSGKRDYNEQFF.